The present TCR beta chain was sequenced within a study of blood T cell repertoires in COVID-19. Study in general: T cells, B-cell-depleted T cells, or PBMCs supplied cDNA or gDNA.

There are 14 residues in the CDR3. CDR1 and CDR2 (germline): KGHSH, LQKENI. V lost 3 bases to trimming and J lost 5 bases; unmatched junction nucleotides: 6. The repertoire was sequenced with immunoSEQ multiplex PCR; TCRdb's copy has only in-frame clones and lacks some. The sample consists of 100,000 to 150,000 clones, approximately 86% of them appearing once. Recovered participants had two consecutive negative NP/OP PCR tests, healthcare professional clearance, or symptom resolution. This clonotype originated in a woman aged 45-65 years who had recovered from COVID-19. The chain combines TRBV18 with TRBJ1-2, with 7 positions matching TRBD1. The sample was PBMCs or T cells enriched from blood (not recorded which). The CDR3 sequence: CASSPGTALYGYTF. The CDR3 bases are TGTGCCAGCTCACCCGGGACAGCTCTATATGGCTACACCTTC.